The subject of this entry is one T cell receptor (beta chain). Many counts were recorded for this clonotype. Its antigen is currently not known. No base-level quality is on record; no much larger clone is a single base apart. These data are taken from a study of regulatory T cells in long-lasting Graves disease (dated by TCRdb to 2020 to 2023). With regard to the full study: Patients with newly diagnosed Graves' disease had been on antithyroid drugs for under 3 months. The study took place in China and was registered as a clinical trial. A total of some 35 samples underwent TCR sequencing, from about 13 patients with persistent Graves' disease and 20 or so patients with newly diagnosed Graves' disease. This study used TCR sequencing and RNA sequencing of peripheral blood to compare persistent Graves' disease patients against newly diagnosed Graves' disease patients.

The investigation overall reported the following: Lower TCR Shannon entropy and fewer highly expanded clones were observed in persistent Graves' disease patients than in newly diagnosed patients, which suggested clonal expansion. Sequencing and analysis were limited to the TCR beta chain. Only peripheral blood was studied, because thyroid tissue, the primary lesion, was inaccessible. More public clonotypes were shared among persistent patients (around 3,000) than among newly diagnosed patients (roughly 960). As a limitation, the authors acknowledged that the small sample size may reduce accuracy.

The time point label corresponds to: newly diagnosed GD, antithyroid drugs for less than 3 months. RNA was extracted from PBMCs in TRIzol for both TCR sequencing and RNA sequencing. The diagnosis of Graves' disease was made according to American Thyroid Association guidelines. The patients came from an endocrinology department in Xi'an, China. Each patient gave 7 to 9.5 milliliters of peripheral blood, collected in an EDTA anticoagulant tube. PBMCs were isolated by Ficoll Paque Plus density gradient separation without further T cell sorting. An Agilent 2100 Bioanalyzer and agarose gel were used to check RNA quality, while a NanoDrop 2000 measured RNA concentration. Library prep was done by multiplex PCR. The listed sequencing device is Illumina HiSeq 4000. To build TCR beta libraries, CDR3 regions were amplified by Arm-PCR using iRepertoire HTBI primers. Gel purification was performed on PCR products prior to sequencing. The authors processed their data as follows. Across samples, 60 to 70 TRBV and 15 or so TRBJ segments were identified and used for gene usage analysis of CDR3 amino acid clonotypes. COPE and FqMerger were used to merge filtered high-quality paired reads into contigs. BLAST was used to align contigs to IMGT TRBV, TRBD and TRBJ reference genes, with CDR3 defined following IMGT. Clonotypes above 0.1% frequency were classified as highly expanded clones. Shannon entropy was used to measure repertoire diversity, and the Gini coefficient was used to measure V-J evenness. Public clonotypes were defined as clonotypes shared by more than one individual. The public reads were reprocessed in TCRdb via fastp at Q25 and MiXCR, keeping in-frame beta chains. Rows with a matching CDR3 protein are joined into one entry that keeps the most common DNA and genes. The V and J calls reflect TCRdb's pipeline rather than the authors' work. This sample lists 550,000 or so distinct CDR3 sequences; about 12% were detected once. Roughly 8.9% of the sample belongs to the ten largest clones.

These same data were also listed under a study on T cells in Graves' hyperthyroidism and ophthalmopathy. The second study also describes: A patient counted as having stable Graves' hyperthyroidism if no progression to ophthalmopathy occurred over 18 months of follow-up. The hyperthyroidism patients were between 18 and 65 years old and newly diagnosed, with a disease duration of less than 2 months. Any patient with an uncontrolled infection, another autoimmune disease, pregnancy or lactation was excluded. Diagnoses relied on clinical symptoms, serum thyroxine and TRAb, thyroid ultrasound and orbital computed tomography. For the first round of RT-PCR on the TCR CDR3, the HTBI primer set was used together with the Qiagen OneStep RT-PCR kit. Blood samples also contained most of the expanded thyroid clonotypes (frequency above 0.001), which suggests that blood repertoires may reflect thyroid immune responses. In cross-validation, a model built on a 13 V-J signature told ophthalmopathy apart from stable hyperthyroidism with approximately 91% sensitivity and approximately 81% specificity, and in testing the same model reached 80%/75%. In validation, the model predicted progression to ophthalmopathy a median of roughly 6.1 months before onset, with over 55% sensitivity and just under 75% specificity. To identify TCR V-J signatures that set the groups apart, the researchers used a discovery cohort of 90 to 100 patients, made up of about 44 with Graves' ophthalmopathy and 55 to 65 with stable Graves' hyperthyroidism. Whether ophthalmopathy could be predicted prospectively was tested in an independent validation cohort made up of some 20 hyperthyroidism patients plus 17 patients who later progressed to ophthalmopathy. The 100 or so discovery patients were divided at random into training and test sets in a 7:3 ratio. Thyroid tissue and blood T-cell repertoires from roughly 6 Graves' hyperthyroidism patients were also compared in the study. Following sampling, methimazole starting at 30 mg daily was given to hyperthyroidism patients, and high-dose intravenous methylprednisolone was given to ophthalmopathy patients. The libraries were constructed in a second round of multiplex PCR and then size-selected and purified. Sequencing of the libraries was done on an Illumina HiSeq2000 using paired-end 100 bp reads. SOAPnuke was used to process the raw data, removing reads that contained adapters or uncalled bases, had a mean Phred below 15, or lacked an exact match to the constant primer or identifier. COPE v1.2.5 was used to merge high-quality paired reads, and clonotypes were defined as unique nucleotide sequences. MiTCR v1.1 was used to align the clonotypes against IMGT TRBV, TRBD and TRBJ reference segments. The analysis included only V-J combinations with a frequency above 0.0001, which together covered roughly 99% of the repertoires. The TCS score was defined as F50 (clonal expansion) divided by E x V (chaos), with BLOSUM62-based TCRdist calculated between CDR3 peptides within each V-J. Welch's t-statistics and random forest reduced fewer than 600 V-J features to some 14, which were used in a naive Bayes classifier (R e1071). No statistical method was used to set the sample size in advance, and investigators knew the group allocation. The paper reports TCR Vbeta CDR3 sequencing of about 140 peripheral blood samples: 40 or so ophthalmopathy, under 80 hyperthyroidism and some 17 progressor patients.

The sample here was peripheral blood mononuclear cells (PBMCs), taken at new diagnosis, from a patient treated with antithyroid drugs. The clonotype comes from a woman aged 25 to 39 with Graves disease. Donor details come from another sample of the same person, matched by shared clones.

The CDR3 region has the sequence CASSFPGTSGVNNEQFF. The bases read TGTGCCAGCAGCTTTCCCGGGACTAGTGGTGTTAACAATGAGCAGTTCTTC. The chain joins TRBV5-5 to TRBJ2-1; TRBD2 aligns with 8 central bases. Taken from the germline V gene (reference sequence), the CDR1 and CDR2 loops are SGHKS and YYEKEE. The CDR3 runs 17 amino acids, cysteine and phenylalanine included. This entry keeps only the CDR3 DNA: 51 bases, framed from base 1. V and J are trimmed by 2 bases and 5 bases, and the gene matches miss 12 bases of the junction.